The 24 T cell receptor beta chains in this list originate from one sample, sequenced in a study of blood T cell repertoires in COVID-19. TCRdb keeps only in-frame clones here, not all; method: immunoSEQ multiplex PCR. The data show tens of thousands of clones, around 90% seen once. Sequencing was performed on peripheral blood. All receptors come from a man in his sixties with acute or convalescent COVID-19.

CDR3 region: CASSVSERGASYEQYF. The CDR3 DNA reads TGTGCCAGCAGCGTAAGCGAGCGGGGTGCCTCCTACGAGCAGTACTTC. This rearrangement joins TRBV9 to TRBJ2-7, with TRBD2 identical over 7 bases. CDR1 and CDR2 from the germline V gene are SGDLS and YYNGEE. V lost 1 base to trimming and J lost 0 bases; unmatched junction nucleotides: 7. This CDR3 spans 16 amino acids.

The gene calls are TRBV4-1 and TRBJ2-1; 7 bases are a match to TRBD1. The V and J ends lost 3 bases and 5 bases, in that order; junction bases with no gene match: 16. The CDR3 length is 18 residues. Germline V gene sequence: CDR1 MGHRA, CDR2 YSYEKL. The DNA of the CDR3 is TGCGCCAGCAGCCAGTTCAGCGACAGGGTTTATTTCGACAATGAGCAGTTCTTC. It encodes CASSQFSDRVYFDNEQFF.

This chain uses TRBV9 with TRBJ1-5; maybe TRBD1 (5 bases). Germline V lookup: CDR1 SGDLS, CDR2 YYNGEE. V was shortened by 1 base and J by 6 bases, with 11 bases between the two germline ends. The CDR3 runs 14 residues. The CDR3 reads CASSVRRGAQPQHF. The CDR3 coding sequence is TGTGCCAGCAGCGTACGGAGGGGCGCTCAGCCCCAGCATTTT.

J is TRBJ2-1 and V is TRBV24-1, with 10 nucleotides matching TRBD1. The CDR3 has 16 amino acids. The junction had 3 bases not matched to a gene; V was cut back by 2 bases and J by 3 bases. Germline CDR1 and CDR2: KGHDR and SFDVKD. CDR3 coding DNA: TGTGCCACCAGTGATTCCGGGACAGGGGTCTACAATGAGCAGTTCTTC. Amino acid sequence: CATSDSGTGVYNEQFF.

Here the CDR3 reads CSASRHAAGNSPLHF. The CDR3 bases are TGCAGTGCTAGTCGTCACGCCGCGGGCAATTCACCCCTCCACTTT. The V call is TRBV20-1, the J call TRBJ1-6; D not certain. From germline, CDR1 is DFQATT and CDR2 SNEGSKA (reference sequence). The CDR3 contains 15 residues. The V end lost 3 bases, the J end lost 7 bases, and 16 bases lay between the germline ends.

J is TRBJ1-2 and V is TRBV5-6; no reliable D call. Germline CDR1 SGHDT, CDR2 YYEEEE. The CDR3 is 15 residues long. The V end was cut by 3 bases, the J end by 3 bases, with 15 bases between. The CDR3, as DNA: TGTGCCAGCAGCTCCGGTGCGCCAGGCGACTATGGCTACACCTTC. Translation: CASSSGAPGDYGYTF.

V is TRBV29-1 and J is TRBJ1-5; maybe TRBD1 (5 bases). The ends were cut back, 6 bases at V and 2 bases at J, with 11 bases in the middle. Germline V gene data show CDR1 as SQVTM and CDR2 as ANQGSEA. CDR3 length: 13 residues. The CDR3: CSVAGGGNQPQHF. Here the CDR3 DNA reads TGCAGCGTCGCGGGAGGGGGCAATCAGCCCCAGCATTTT.

The genes are TRBV6-5 and TRBJ1-2; the D is unclear. CDR3 size: 13 residues. The germline CDR1 and CDR2 sequences are MNHEY and SVGAGI. V was shortened by 0 bases and J by 6 bases, with 8 bases between the two germline ends. The CDR3 loop is CASSYSLSDGYTF. CDR3 DNA: TGTGCCAGCAGTTACTCGCTGTCAGATGGCTACACCTTC.

This chain joins TRBV2 and TRBJ2-7; possible D gene TRBD1, 6 bases. The length of the CDR3 is 14 residues. Between the trimmed V and J ends, which lost 4 bases and 5 bases, there was a span of 15 bases. CDR1 and CDR2 from the germline V gene are SNHLY and FYNNEI. CDR3 residues: CASSVQGAGHEQYF. CDR3 sequence (DNA): TGTGCCAGCAGTGTACAGGGTGCTGGGCACGAGCAGTACTTC.

The chain employs TRBV18 and TRBJ2-3; a weak D match, TRBD1 (6 bases). The germline V gene encodes CDR1 KGHSH and CDR2 LQKENI. There are 16 residues in the CDR3. Trimming shortened V by 1 base and J by 2 bases, and 13 bases separated the two germline ends. The CDR3 DNA reads as TGTGCCAGCTCACCACTGGGGGCCCTCCCCACAGATACGCAGTATTTT. Amino acids: CASSPLGALPTDTQYF.

This clone was observed once. The chain combines TRBV9 with TRBJ1-6; D uncertain. CDR1 and CDR2 (germline): SGDLS, YYNGEE. This CDR3 has 15 amino acids. Trimming took off 1 base at V and 7 bases at J, with 12 bases between the two ends. The CDR3 region has the DNA TGTGCCAGCAGCGTATTACCGGGTAAAAATTCACCCCTCCACTTT. Translated, it gives CASSVLPGKNSPLHF.

The CDR3 coding sequence is TGTGCCAGCAGATTAAGACAGGGTGGGACGACTGAAGCTTTCTTT. It specifies CASRLRQGGTTEAFF. The chain links TRBV6-5 to TRBJ1-1, with 7 bases fitting TRBD1. CDR1 is MNHEY, CDR2 SVGAGI, per germline. V dropped 6 bases and J dropped 5; count of bases not matched to a gene: 12. This CDR3 is 15 amino acids long.

The V and J genes are TRBV12-5 and TRBJ2-3; possible D gene TRBD1, 5 bases. CDR3 length equals 16 residues. The germline gives CDR1 LGHNT, CDR2 FRNRAP. Deletions cut 2 bases from V and 0 bases from J, with 12 bases between. The CDR3 nucleotides are TGTGCTAGTGGTTTGTCCCAGGGCGCTAGCACAGATACGCAGTATTTT. This gives the protein CASGLSQGASTDTQYF. Supplemented by reference TRBV12-5 and TRBJ2-3, the full variable domain reads DARVTQTPRHKVTEMGQEVTMRCQPILGHNTVFWYRQTMMQGLELLAYFRNRAPLDDSGMPKDRFSAEMPDATLATLKIQPSEPRDSAVYFCASGLSQGASTDTQYFGPGTRLTVL.

CDR3 sequence: CASSPDPGQVYEQYF. CDR3 nucleotides: TGTGCCAGCAGCCCCGATCCGGGACAGGTATACGAGCAGTACTTC. This chain connects TRBV11-2 to TRBJ2-7, with 8 bases that match TRBD1. The CDR3 has 15 residues. J lost 4 bases, V lost 5 bases, and 10 bases had no gene match. From germline, CDR1 is SGHAT and CDR2 FQNNGV. The full variable domain, its missing parts supplied by reference TRBV11-2 and TRBJ2-7, is EAGVAQSPRYKIIEKRQSVAFWCNPISGHATLYWYQQILGQGPKLLIQFQNNGVVDDSQLPKDRFSAERLKGVDSTLKIQPAKLEDSAVYLCASSPDPGQVYEQYFGPGTRLTVT.

V usage is TRBV6-4 and J usage is TRBJ2-1; D possibly corresponds to TRBD2 (5 bases). Germline lookup yields CDR1 MRHNA and CDR2 SNTAGT. V was pared by 4 bases and J by 8 bases, with 9 bases between. The CDR3 loop spans 12 amino acids. The DNA for the CDR3 is TGTGCCAGCAGTGCCGGGGTTCATGAGCAGTTCTTC. This translates into CASSAGVHEQFF.

The chain joins TRBV5-5 to TRBJ1-6; possibly TRBD1 for D (5 bases). Germline CDR1 is SGHKS and CDR2 is YYEKEE (reference sequence). The CDR3 is 16 amino acids. Trimming took off 2 bases at V and 2 bases at J, with 11 bases between the two ends. The CDR3 DNA sequence: TGTGCCAGCAGCTTCGCCAGGGAAACCTATAATTCACCCCTCCACTTT. It codes for CASSFARETYNSPLHF.

In its sample, this clone was seen a few times. This chain joins TRBV11-2 and TRBJ1-1; TRBD1 agrees at 8 bases. Germline trimming cut 0 bases from V and 2 bases from J; bases unmatched to any gene: 8. CDR1 is SGHAT, CDR2 FQNNGV, per germline. This CDR3 comprises 17 residues. The CDR3 protein is CASSLERSGGLNTEAFF. The CDR3 nucleotides read TGTGCCAGCAGCTTAGAAAGGTCAGGGGGCCTAAACACTGAAGCTTTCTTT.

This clone has a handful of counts. V usage is TRBV24-1 and J usage is TRBJ1-2; no clear D. The CDR3 contains 12 residues. Germline assignment: CDR1 KGHDR and CDR2 SFDVKD. V was pared by 2 bases and J by 6 bases, with 6 bases between. CDR3 protein: CATSDWGDGYTF. CDR3 DNA sequence: TGTGCCACCAGTGATTGGGGAGATGGCTACACCTTC.

The V gene is TRBV11-3, the J gene TRBJ2-2; D possibly corresponds to TRBD1 (6 bases). V lost 2 bases and J 13 bases, leaving 20 bases between the germline ends. The V gene's germline CDR1 is SGHNT and CDR2 YENEEA. The CDR3 extends over 15 amino acids. Here the CDR3 DNA reads TGTGCCAGCAGCTTATCGGGACACGAACACCGATCGCTGTTTTTT. Protein product: CASSLSGHEHRSLFF.

Here the CDR3 reads CASSLASGTTDTQYF. CDR3 bases: TGCGCCAGCAGCTTGGCTAGCGGAACCACAGATACGCAGTATTTT. The chain is built from TRBV5-1 and TRBJ2-3; 7 bases are shared with TRBD2. Germline CDR1 and CDR2: SGHRS and YFSETQ. V shed 0 bases and J 2 bases; nucleotides not matched to a gene: 3. This CDR3 comprises 15 residues.

This chain links TRBV5-1 with TRBJ2-5; possibly TRBD1 for D (5 bases). Trimming cost V 4 bases and J 4 bases, with 11 bases left between them. The germline V gene has CDR1 SGHRS and CDR2 YFSETQ. The CDR3 contains 13 residues. In DNA form, the CDR3 reads TGCGCCAGCAGCAGCTCAGGGTCAGAGACCCAGTACTTC. Amino acids: CASSSSGSETQYF. Drawing the rest from reference TRBV5-1 and TRBJ2-5, the complete variable domain is KAGVTQTPRYLIKTRGQQVTLSCSPISGHRSVSWYQQTPGQGLQFLFEYFSETQRNKGNFPGRFSGRQFSNSRSEMNVSTLELGDSALYLCASSSSGSETQYFGPGTRLLVL.

The chain is built from TRBV6-6 and TRBJ2-3; D is unresolved. Looked up from germline, CDR1 is MNHNY and CDR2 is SVGAGI (reference sequence). The germline V and J ends were trimmed by 7 bases and 0 bases, with 17 bases remaining between them. CDR3 size: 16 residues. CDR3 nucleotide sequence: TGTGCCAGCACCCCCTGGCCAGTGTATAGCACAGATACGCAGTATTTT. Protein product: CASTPWPVYSTDTQYF.

The chain employs TRBV25-1 and TRBJ2-7, with 7 bases fitting TRBD1. The CDR3 runs 13 residues. The germline V gene encodes CDR1 MGHDK and CDR2 SYGVNS. V was pared by 6 bases and J by 12 bases, with 14 bases of the junction left unmatched. The CDR3 DNA reads TGTGCCAGCAGACCTAATCCCACGGACAGGCCGTACTTC. It translates to CASRPNPTDRPYF.

The J gene is TRBJ2-1, the V gene TRBV23-1; D is unclear. TRBV23-1 has ORF status, its function being uncertain. Trimming shortened V by 2 bases and J by 11 bases, and 19 bases separated the two germline ends. The CDR3 totals 15 residues. The CDR3: CASSQPRSNRSKQFF. The CDR3 DNA sequence: TGCGCCAGCAGTCAACCTCGGTCTAATCGGTCTAAGCAGTTCTTC.